A single sample gave rise to the 23 T cell receptor beta chains below, sequenced in a study of metastatic and nonmetastatic thyroid tumors. Nobody among the patients had been given any treatment before thyroid surgery. TCRdb re-clonotyped the PCR reads through MiXCR. This table holds over 20,000 clones, 16% found once. Sequenced input: tumor tissue. Receptor source: a female donor with papillary thyroid cancer or a benign thyroid nodule (not recorded which). Some clones in this sample may be carry-over from other donors' samples.

This clone was detected ten times or more. The CDR3 sequence is CASSLVGGALSGNTGELFF. Written as DNA, the CDR3 is TGTGCCAGCAGCTTAGTTGGGGGGGCGCTCAGCGGGAACACCGGGGAGCTGTTTTTT. The chain links TRBV7-6 to TRBJ2-2, with a weak D call TRBD2 (7 bases). The V gene lost 1 base and the J gene lost 1 base, with 19 bases spanning the gap. Germline-derived CDR1 and CDR2 are SGHVS and FNYEAQ. CDR3 length: 19 residues.

This clone appeared many times. This CDR3 is also generated by other DNA sequences in the sample. The V call is TRBV7-9, the J call TRBJ1-1; tentative D call: TRBD1 (6 bases). CDR3 length: 13 amino acids. Trimming took off 4 bases at V and 6 bases at J, with 12 bases between the two ends. CDR1 is SEHNR, CDR2 FQNEAQ, per germline (reference sequence). This CDR3 reads CASSSGQSSEAFF. DNA of the CDR3: TGTGCCAGCAGCTCCGGACAGTCGTCTGAAGCTTTCTTT.

This clone has a count of ten or more. The rearrangement links TRBV6-1 to TRBJ2-5; 9 bases are a match to TRBD2. This CDR3 has 17 residues. CDR1 and CDR2 from the germline V gene are MNHNS and SASEGT. The V gene end was trimmed by 4 bases and the J gene end by 1 base; junction bases not matched to a gene: 10. In nucleotides, the CDR3 is TGTGCCAGCAGTGCTGGCGGGAGGGGATTTGGCCAAGAGACCCAGTACTTC. It translates to CASSAGGRGFGQETQYF.

This clone was observed many times. CDR3: CSARRVATQYF. Written as DNA, the CDR3 is TGCAGTGCTCGTAGGGTAGCTACGCAGTATTTT. The V call is TRBV20-1, the J call TRBJ2-3; no firm D call. V shed 5 bases and J shed 8 bases, with 11 bases lying between them. Looked up from germline, CDR1 is DFQATT and CDR2 is SNEGSKA (reference sequence). This CDR3 comprises 11 residues.

This clone was counted many times. DNA of the CDR3: TGTGCCAGCAGCATCCCCCGGGCCTACCTTACAGGGGACACCGGGGAGCTGTTTTTT. Translated, it gives CASSIPRAYLTGDTGELFF. The chain is built from TRBV5-6 and TRBJ2-2, with TRBD1 matching over 7 bases. Per the germline V gene, CDR1 is SGHDT and CDR2 is YYEEEE. The CDR3 is 19 amino acids. V was clipped by 4 bases and J by 3 bases; unmatched bases: 18. The whole variable domain, filled in from reference TRBV5-6 and TRBJ2-2, reads DAGVTQSPTHLIKTRGQQVTLRCSPKSGHDTVSWYQQALGQGPQFIFQYYEEEERQRGNFPDRFSGHQFPNYSSELNVNALLLGDSALYLCASSIPRAYLTGDTGELFFGEGSRLTVL.

This clone has at least ten counts. The identical CDR3 is also encoded by other nucleotide sequences in the sample. V usage is TRBV5-1 and J usage is TRBJ1-6, with D possibly being TRBD1 (5 bases). CDR1 is SGHRS and CDR2 is YFSETQ in the germline V gene. This CDR3 is 15 amino acids long. Trimming stripped 5 bases from V and 7 bases from J, with 16 bases between. The CDR3 region is CASSAGLGENSPLHF. The CDR3 DNA is TGCGCCAGCAGTGCCGGCCTGGGGGAAAATTCACCCCTCCACTTT.

This clone was observed at least ten times. The V and J genes are TRBV30 and TRBJ1-4; D might be TRBD1 (6 bases). Germline CDR1 reads GTSNPN; CDR2 reads SVGIG (reference sequence). This CDR3 has 14 amino acids. Trimming shortened V by 4 bases and J by 5 bases, and 14 bases separated the two germline ends. The CDR3 is CAWTRDRLNEKLFF. The CDR3 bases are TGTGCCTGGACCCGTGACAGGCTAAATGAAAAACTGTTTTTT.

At least ten counts were recorded for this clone. The rearrangement joins TRBV25-1 to TRBJ1-4; the D is unclear. Trimming took off 0 bases at V and 1 base at J, with 9 bases between the two ends. In germline, CDR1 is MGHDK, CDR2 SYGVNS. The CDR3 sequence is 16 residues long. The CDR3 region is CASSEYNPRTNEKLFF. The CDR3 DNA is TGTGCCAGCAGTGAATATAATCCAAGAACTAATGAAAAACTGTTTTTT. Based on the CDR3 plus reference TRBV25-1 and TRBJ1-4, the full variable domain is EADIYQTPRYLVIGTGKKITLECSQTMGHDKMYWYQQDPGMELHLIHYSYGVNSTEKGDLSSESTVSRIRTEHFPLTLESARPSHTSQYLCASSEYNPRTNEKLFFGSGTQLSVL.

Ten or more counts support this clone. The chain combines TRBV27 with TRBJ1-1, with D perhaps matching TRBD1 (5 bases). The CDR3 covers 15 residues. V was pared by 0 bases and J by 2 bases, with 10 bases between. Germline V CDR1 and CDR2: MNHEY, SMNVEV (reference sequence). The CDR3 DNA reads as TGTGCCAGCAGTTTATCGTACGGGGCAAACACTGAAGCTTTCTTT. It specifies CASSLSYGANTEAFF.

There are a few counts of this clone. One junction end does not reproduce the germline sequence, and a read error may be involved. The J gene is TRBJ2-1, the V gene TRBV6-1; possibly TRBD2 for D (6 bases). The CDR3 is 14 amino acids. Germline CDR1 reads MNHNS; CDR2 reads SASEGT. This CDR3 reads CASRISGRYNEQSF. The CDR3 DNA reads as TGTGCCAGCAGGATCAGCGGGCGCTACAATGAGCAGTCCTTC.

This clone occurred a few times. The germline gene is not matched at one end of the junction; a read error may be the cause. The genes are TRBV6-1 and TRBJ1-1; 8 bases match TRBD1. From germline, CDR1 is MNHNS and CDR2 SASEGT. The CDR3 consists of 14 residues. The CDR3, as DNA: TGTGCCAGCAGGGGGGACAGGCTTGGGGCTGAATCTTTCTTT. It encodes CASRGDRLGAESFF.

This clone was seen a few times. This sequence joins TRBV5-4 and TRBJ2-1; D remains ambiguous. Per germline, CDR1 SGHNT and CDR2 YYREEE (reference sequence). V was pared by 4 bases and J by 8 bases, with 16 bases between. CDR3 length: 14 residues. The CDR3 sequence is CASSPHHARDEQFF. CDR3 DNA: TGTGCCAGCAGCCCCCACCACGCGCGCGATGAGCAGTTCTTC.

Relative to its sample, this clone is medium-sized. This chain uses TRBV19 with TRBJ2-7; no firm D call. V lost 5 bases and J lost 1, with 9 bases in between. The CDR3 has 13 amino acids. Germline-derived CDR1 and CDR2 are LNHDA and SQIVND (reference sequence). Here the CDR3 DNA reads TGTGCCAGTAGTCACAGTGGTTCCTACGAGCAGTACTTC. Residues: CASSHSGSYEQYF.

This clone was counted many times. This chain uses TRBV19 with TRBJ1-5; 11 bases match TRBD1. V gave up 4 bases and J gave up 6 bases; unmatched junction bases: 5. CDR3 length: 15 residues. Germline CDR1 is LNHDA and CDR2 is SQIVND (reference sequence). CDR3 amino acids: CASSNQDRGLQPQHF. The CDR3 bases are TGTGCCAGTAGTAACCAGGACAGGGGGCTTCAGCCCCAGCATTTT. The full variable domain, in which reference TRBV19 and TRBJ1-5 provide the parts outside the CDR3, is DGGITQSPKYLFRKEGQNVTLSCEQNLNHDAMYWYRQDPGQGLRLIYYSQIVNDFQKGDIAEGYSVSREKKESFPLTVTSAQKNPTAFYLCASSNQDRGLQPQHFGDGTRLSIL.

The gene calls are TRBV20-1 and TRBJ2-5; D gene uncertain. V was pared by 4 bases and J by 1 base, with 7 bases between. The CDR3 sequence is 12 residues long. The V gene's germline CDR1 is DFQATT and CDR2 SNEGSKA (reference sequence). CDR3 protein: CSAKWTQETQYF. The CDR3 bases are TGCAGTGCTAAGTGGACCCAAGAGACCCAGTACTTC.

Note on this clone: A read error may explain this, as a much larger clone is one base away. CDR3 loop: CASGHTESFF. In nucleotides, the CDR3 is TGTGCCAGCGGGCACACTGAATCTTTCTTT. The gene calls are TRBV28 and TRBJ1-1, with D unresolved. Germline V gene data show CDR1 as MDHEN and CDR2 as SYDVKM. The CDR3 sequence is 10 residues long.

This clone has a count of ten or more. The J gene is TRBJ1-2, the V gene TRBV7-9; D is perhaps TRBD1 (5 bases). This CDR3 contains 12 residues. V was trimmed by 4 bases and J by 8 bases, leaving 11 bases between them. Germline lookup yields CDR1 SEHNR and CDR2 FQNEAQ (reference sequence). CDR3 in amino acids: CASSSDSGGYTF. The CDR3 nucleotides are TGTGCCAGCAGCTCCGACAGCGGGGGCTACACCTTC.

This clone was seen repeatedly, ten times or more. The J gene is TRBJ1-1, the V gene TRBV6-1, with a weak D call TRBD1 (6 bases). This CDR3 comprises 14 residues. The V end lost 0 bases, the J end lost 5 bases, and 10 bases lay between the germline ends. The germline gives CDR1 MNHNS, CDR2 SASEGT. The CDR3 loop is CASSEARGKTEAFF. The CDR3, as DNA: TGTGCCAGCAGTGAAGCAAGGGGGAAGACTGAAGCTTTCTTT.

Many counts were recorded for this clone. V is TRBV5-1 and J is TRBJ2-1; TRBD2 agrees at 10 bases. Trimming at V came to 0 bases and at J to 5 bases, leaving 11 bases not matched to a gene. The CDR3 spans 18 residues. The germline gives CDR1 SGHRS, CDR2 YFSETQ. The CDR3 DNA sequence: TGCGCCAGCAGCTTGGGGACTAGCGGATACGACGGGCACAATGAGCAGTTCTTC. Its protein is CASSLGTSGYDGHNEQFF. The complete variable domain, with remaining parts taken from reference TRBV5-1 and TRBJ2-1, reads KAGVTQTPRYLIKTRGQQVTLSCSPISGHRSVSWYQQTPGQGLQFLFEYFSETQRNKGNFPGRFSGRQFSNSRSEMNVSTLELGDSALYLCASSLGTSGYDGHNEQFFGPGTRLTVL.

This clone appeared many times. A read error may be the cause here, since a much bigger clone is one base away. This CDR3 is also generated by other DNA sequences in the sample. The gene calls are TRBV24-1 and TRBJ2-5, with unresolved D. CDR1 is KGHDR and CDR2 is SFDVKD in the germline V gene. Trimming shortened V by 3 bases and J by 0 bases, and 4 bases separated the two germline ends. The CDR3 is made up of 13 amino acids. For the CDR3, the DNA is TGTGCCACCAGTGATGGGCACCAAGAGACCCAGTACTTC. It encodes CATSDGHQETQYF.

Note on this clone: A read error may explain this, as a much larger clone is one base away. The chain uses TRBV5-4 and TRBJ1-2, with D possibly TRBD1 on 5 matching bases. V shed 6 bases and J shed 2 bases, with 17 bases lying between them. The CDR3 contains 15 residues. CDR1 is SGHNT, CDR2 YYREEE, per germline (reference sequence). CDR3 sequence (DNA): TGTGCCAGCATCCGAGGGGAAAGACGGAACTATGGCTACACCTTC. Residues: CASIRGERRNYGYTF.

The sample holds a few counts of this clone. An end of the junction does not agree with germline; a read error may underlie this. The chain has TRBV19 and TRBJ2-2; D is possibly TRBD1 (5 bases). Germline assignment: CDR1 LNHDA and CDR2 SQIVND (reference sequence). The CDR3 spans 13 residues. The CDR3 sequence: CASSSQGAVELFF. CDR3 nucleotide sequence: TGTGCCAGTAGTTCTCAGGGCGCCGTGGAGCTTTTTTTT.

This clone was detected many times. A single base separates this from a much larger clone, so it may be a read error. The same CDR3 can be traced to other DNA sequences in this sample. The gene calls are TRBV12-3 or TRBV12-4 and TRBJ2-7; D is unresolved. The CDR3 spans 15 residues. V lost 7 bases and J 2 bases, leaving 18 bases between the germline ends. As DNA, the CDR3 is TGTGCCAGCAACATCCCGATGACGGTCCCCTACGAGCAGTACTTC. As protein: CASNIPMTVPYEQYF.